This T cell receptor (beta chain) was observed in a study of regulatory T cells in long-lasting Graves disease. Study-wide results and limits: Persistent disease was characterized by preferential usage of TRBV28, TRBJ1-2 and TRBJ2-5.

The germline CDR1 and CDR2 sequences are SGHVS and FQNEAQ. The junction had 18 bases not matched to a gene; V was cut back by 4 bases and J by 2 bases. CDR3 length equals 21 residues. The table lists this clonotype with many counts. The antigen remains unidentified. Time point here: persistent/refractory GD, antithyroid drugs over 5 years with positive TRAb. PBMC RNA served as the TCR library source. Construction of TCR beta libraries relied on iRepertoire HTBI primers and on Arm-PCR targeting CDR3 regions. TCRdb reprocessed the multiplex PCR reads via MiXCR and lists one record per CDR3 protein. The sample carries more than 350,000 distinct CDR3 sequences, around a fifth recorded once.

V and J are TRBV7-8 and TRBJ2-3; TRBD2 matches at 13 bases. Material: peripheral blood mononuclear cells (PBMCs), obtained when the disease was refractory, from a patient treated with antithyroid drugs. The clonotype originates from a female donor with Graves disease. CDR3 sequence (DNA): TGTGCCAGCAGCTCCCCTGGCGGGACTAGCGGGACCAAGTTTTCCACAGATACGCAGTATTTT. Translation: CASSSPGGTSGTKFSTDTQYF.